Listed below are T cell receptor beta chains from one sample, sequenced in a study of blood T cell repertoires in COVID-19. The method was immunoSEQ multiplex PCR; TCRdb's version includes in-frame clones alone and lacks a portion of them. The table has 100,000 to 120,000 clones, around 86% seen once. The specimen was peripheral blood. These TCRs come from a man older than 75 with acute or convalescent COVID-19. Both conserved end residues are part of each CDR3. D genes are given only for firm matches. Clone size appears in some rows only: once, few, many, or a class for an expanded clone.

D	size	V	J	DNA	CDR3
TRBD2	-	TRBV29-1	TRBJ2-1	TGCAGCGTCGGACTAGCCGATGAGCAGTTCTTC	CSVGLADEQFF
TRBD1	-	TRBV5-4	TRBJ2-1	TGTGCCAGCAGCACCGAAGCCAGGGGGCGACCTTACAATGAGCAGTTCTTC	CASSTEARGRPYNEQFF
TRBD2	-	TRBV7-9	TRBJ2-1	TGTGCCAGCAGCTTTAGCGGGAGATCTACCAGTGAGCAGTTCTTC	CASSFSGRSTSEQFF
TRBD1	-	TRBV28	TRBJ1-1	TGTGCCAGCAGTTTATTAACCTCAGGGGGTAGGGCTTTCTTT	CASSLLTSGGRAFF
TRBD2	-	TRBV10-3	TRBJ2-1	TGTGCCATCAGTGATACGGGGGCGGGAGGGCCAAATGAGCAGTTCTTC	CAISDTGAGGPNEQFF
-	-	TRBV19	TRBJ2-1	TGTGCCAGTAGTATAAGCCAGGGGAGGGCCTACAATGAGCAGTTCTTC	CASSISQGRAYNEQFF
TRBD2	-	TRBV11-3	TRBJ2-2	TGTGCCAGCAGCTCTAGCGGGAAGAACACCGGGGAGCTGTTTTTT	CASSSSGKNTGELFF
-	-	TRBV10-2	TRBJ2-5	TGCGCCAGCAGTCTAGCAATGGAGACCCAGTACTTC	CASSLAMETQYF
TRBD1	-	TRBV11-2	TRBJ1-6	TGTGCCAGCAGCTTAGATTCAGGGGGAAATTCACCCCTCCACTTT	CASSLDSGGNSPLHF
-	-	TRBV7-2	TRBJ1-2	TGTGCCAGCAGCAGGACAGCCTTTAACTATGGCTACACCTTC	CASSRTAFNYGYTF
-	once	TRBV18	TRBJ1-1	TGTGCCAGCTCACCACCGGGGGCGAGGAACACTGAAGCTTTCTTT	CASSPPGARNTEAFF
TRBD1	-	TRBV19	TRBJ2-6	TGTGCCAGTAGTAGGACAGGGGCTGAAGGGGCCAACGTCCTGACTTTC	CASSRTGAEGANVLTF
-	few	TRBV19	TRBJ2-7	TGTGCCAGTAGTATGACAGCGAGCTCCTACGAGCAGTACTTC	CASSMTASSYEQYF
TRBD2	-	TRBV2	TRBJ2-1	TGTGCCAGCAACCGAGCGGGATCGAGCTCCTACAATGAGCAGTTCTTC	CASNRAGSSSYNEQFF